These 12 T cell receptor beta chains were all obtained from the same sample, sequenced in a study of molecular identifiers for immune sequencing clone quantification. TCRdb called the PCR reads again in MiXCR, with one record for every CDR3 protein. The profile covers about 510,000 distinct CDR3 sequences, with over 20% appearing a single time and about 0.78% taken by the ten largest. Sequencing was done on a sample of naive CD8+ T cells from blood, with Jurkat cell RNA spiked in. Subset of the sample: FACS-sorted CD8+CD4-CCR7+CD45RA+ naive T cells. These receptors all stem from a human donor in good health. Some libraries in this study had Jurkat cell RNA spiked in.

At least ten counts were recorded for this clonotype. The V and J genes are TRBV29-1 and TRBJ1-1; TRBD1 is a possible D gene (5 bases). The germline gives CDR1 SQVTM, CDR2 ANQGSEA. Between the trimmed V and J ends, which lost 7 bases and 3 bases, there was a span of 15 bases. This CDR3 is built from 13 residues. CDR3 DNA sequence: TGCAGCGCTAGCTGGATGGGGGACACTGAAGCTTTCTTT. Translation: CSASWMGDTEAFF.

This clonotype was found many times. V usage is TRBV4-3 and J usage is TRBJ2-7, with 10 bases matching TRBD1. Trimming removed 4 bases from V and 4 bases from J; junction bases left unmatched: 4. There are 14 residues in the CDR3. Germline assignment: CDR1 LGHNA and CDR2 YSLEER. Written as DNA, the CDR3 is TGCGCCAGCAGCCCGACAGGGGGCTCTTACGAGCAGTACTTC. This translates into CASSPTGGSYEQYF.

In this sample, this clonotype turned up many times. The chain is built from TRBV5-1 and TRBJ1-1, with D possibly being TRBD1 (5 bases). The length of the CDR3 is 14 residues. From germline, CDR1 is SGHRS and CDR2 YFSETQ. V shed 4 bases and J shed 4 bases, with 14 bases lying between them. CDR3 DNA sequence: TGCGCCAGCAGCCCGGGCCTCGGGGGCACTGAAGCTTTCTTT. Its protein is CASSPGLGGTEAFF.

V and J are TRBV7-9 and TRBJ1-2; no definite D call. Between the trimmed V and J ends, which lost 4 bases and 5 bases, there was a span of 17 bases. CDR1 and CDR2 (germline): SEHNR, FQNEAQ (reference sequence). The CDR3 is 15 residues long. The CDR3 is CASSSDDRDRYGYTF. CDR3 nucleotide sequence: TGTGCCAGCAGCTCCGATGATAGGGATAGATATGGCTACACCTTC. The full variable domain, its missing parts supplied by reference TRBV7-9 and TRBJ1-2, is DTGVSQNPRHKITKRGQNVTFRCDPISEHNRLYWYRQTLGQGPEFLTYFQNEAQLEKSRLLSDRFSAERPKGSFSTLEIQRTEQGDSAMYLCASSSDDRDRYGYTFGSGTRLTVV.

In this sample, this clonotype turned up many times. The chain employs TRBV28 and TRBJ1-5, with no clear D. This CDR3 comprises 16 residues. The V end lost 4 bases, the J end lost 0 bases, and 13 bases lay between the germline ends. The V gene's germline CDR1 is MDHEN and CDR2 SYDVKM. In DNA, the CDR3 is TGTGCCAGCAGTTCCCGTTATGTCCCTAGCAATCAGCCCCAGCATTTT. Translated, it gives CASSSRYVPSNQPQHF.

In this sample, this clonotype turned up a few times. The V and J genes are TRBV7-2 and TRBJ1-1; no firm D call. The CDR3 is made up of 15 amino acids. Trimming removed 6 bases from V and 10 bases from J, with 24 bases in between. In germline, CDR1 is SGHTA, CDR2 FQGNSA. CDR3 protein: CASSSGAGIYNGAFF. The CDR3 nucleotides read TGTGCCAGCAGTTCTGGAGCGGGGATTTATAATGGAGCTTTCTTT.

This clonotype was observed a few times. The chain links TRBV27 to TRBJ2-3, with D perhaps TRBD2 (7 bases). CDR1 MNHEY and CDR2 SMNVEV come from the germline V gene (reference sequence). Trimming removed 6 bases from V and 10 bases from J, with 23 bases in between. This CDR3 contains 15 residues. Here the CDR3 DNA reads TGTGCCAGCAGGTTAGACAAACTTTTCGGGGGGCCGCAGTATTTT. Its translation is CASRLDKLFGGPQYF.

This clonotype was counted at least ten times. J is TRBJ1-4 and V is TRBV4-1, with 7 bases that match TRBD1. V gave up 4 bases and J gave up 3 bases; unmatched junction bases: 8. This CDR3 is 16 amino acids long. Looked up from germline, CDR1 is MGHRA and CDR2 is YSYEKL. CDR3 nucleotide sequence: TGCGCCAGCAGCCCGGGGTTGGGGACAGCTAATGAAAAACTGTTTTTT. Translating it yields CASSPGLGTANEKLFF.

Of note for this clonotype: At one end, the junction sequence differs from germline, possibly due to a read error. The chain carries TRBV6-2 or TRBV6-3 and TRBJ2-2; 9 bases agree with TRBD2. CDR1 and CDR2 from the germline V gene are MNHEY and SVGEGT. The CDR3 has 19 amino acids. CDR3 coding DNA: TGTGCCAGCAGTTACTCCTTCCAGCGGGAGGTCCCGAACACCCGGGAGCTGTTTTTT. It is translated as CASSYSFQREVPNTRELFF.

This clonotype was detected ten times or more. The chain is built from TRBV3-1 and TRBJ2-5; no definite D call. This CDR3 is 15 amino acids long. V shed 0 bases and J shed 1 base, with 9 bases lying between them. CDR1 and CDR2 (germline): LGHDT, YNNKEL (reference sequence). DNA of the CDR3: TGTGCCAGCAGCCAAGATCTTTGGATCCAAGAGACCCAGTACTTC. Protein: CASSQDLWIQETQYF.

This chain joins TRBV7-9 and TRBJ2-1; a possible D gene is TRBD1 (5 bases). The V and J ends lost 9 bases and 5 bases respectively, with 20 bases between them. This CDR3 is built from 15 residues. Per germline, CDR1 SEHNR and CDR2 FQNEAQ (reference sequence). CDR3 in amino acids: CASRGPYGAHNEQFF. The CDR3 DNA follows: TGTGCCAGTAGGGGCCCATATGGGGCCCACAATGAGCAGTTCTTC.

Concerning this clonotype: The junction and the germline gene differ at one end; a read error may be behind it. The rearrangement uses TRBV27 and TRBJ2-7; D may correspond to TRBD1 or TRBD2 (7 bases each). This CDR3 is built from 13 residues. Germline V gene sequence: CDR1 MNHEY, CDR2 SMNVEV (reference sequence). The CDR3, as DNA: TGTGCCAGCAGTTCAGGGGGGGCCTACGAGCAGCACTTC. Its translation: CASSSGGAYEQHF.